Detailed here is one T cell receptor beta chain. With V trimmed by 5 bases and J by 2 bases, 4 bases remained unmatched. This CDR3 is built from 14 residues. Per the germline V gene, CDR1 is KGHSH and CDR2 is LQKENI. The data were obtained in a study of T cell responses to AZD1222 COVID-19 vaccine. Repertoires were generated with immunoSEQ multiplex PCR, while TCRdb's copy carries only in-frame clones and drops some. Here the sample spans approximately 170,000 clones, 80% to 95% being singletons. The TCR comes from an adult in good health. The sequences come from peripheral blood, collected on day 0 of AZD1222 vaccination. The rearrangement links TRBV18 to TRBJ1-1; 8 bases line up with TRBD1. The CDR3 region has the DNA TGTGCCAGCTCAATCGGACAGGGTAACACTGAAGCTTTCTTT. Translation gives CASSIGQGNTEAFF.